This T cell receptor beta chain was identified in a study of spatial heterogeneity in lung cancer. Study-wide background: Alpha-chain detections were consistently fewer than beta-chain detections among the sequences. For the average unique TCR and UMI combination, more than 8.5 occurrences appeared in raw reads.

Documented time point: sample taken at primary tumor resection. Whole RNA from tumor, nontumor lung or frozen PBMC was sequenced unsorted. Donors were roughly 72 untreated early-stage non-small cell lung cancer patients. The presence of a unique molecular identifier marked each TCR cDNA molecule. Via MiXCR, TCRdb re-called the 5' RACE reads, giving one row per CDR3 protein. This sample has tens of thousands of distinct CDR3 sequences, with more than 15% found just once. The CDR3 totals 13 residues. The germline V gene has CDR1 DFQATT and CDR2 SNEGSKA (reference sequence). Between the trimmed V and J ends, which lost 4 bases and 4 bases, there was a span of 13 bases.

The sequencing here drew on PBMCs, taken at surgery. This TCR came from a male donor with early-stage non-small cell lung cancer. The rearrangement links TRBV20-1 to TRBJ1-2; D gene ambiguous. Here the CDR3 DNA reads TGCAGTGCTACGGACGGAGACCCCTATGGCTACACCTTC. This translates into CSATDGDPYGYTF.